These 8 T cell receptor beta chains share one sample of origin, sequenced in a study of shared clonotypes between healthy human individuals. TCRdb's copy holds only in-frame clones and misses some; the assay was immunoSEQ multiplex PCR. The sample records hundreds of thousands of clones, 97% being singletons. The specimen was naive CD4+ T cells sorted from blood. Subset of the sample: CD45RA+ positively selected. These receptor sequences come from a woman aged 25 to 39 in good health.

J is TRBJ2-7 and V is TRBV11-2, with TRBD2 identical over 8 bases. Germline lookup yields CDR1 SGHAT and CDR2 FQNNGV. This CDR3 has 15 residues. V lost 1 base, J lost 5 bases, and 7 bases stayed unmatched. The CDR3 loop reads CASSLGLAGSDEQYF. The CDR3 DNA is TGTGCCAGCAGCTTAGGCCTAGCGGGCTCGGACGAGCAGTACTTC.

This clone was seen a single time. The rearrangement uses TRBV6-5 and TRBJ2-1; TRBD2 matches at 7 bases. The CDR3 loop spans 13 amino acids. V trimming: 9 bases; J trimming: 3 bases; junction bases outside the gene matches: 5. Germline V gene sequence: CDR1 MNHEY, CDR2 SVGAGI. CDR3 DNA sequence: TGTGCCAGACGCCGGGACTACTACAATGAGCAGTTCTTC. This translates into CARRRDYYNEQFF.

The V gene is TRBV28, the J gene TRBJ2-1; the D is unclear. This CDR3 comprises 17 residues. CDR1 is MDHEN and CDR2 is SYDVKM in the germline V gene. V lost 6 bases to trimming and J lost 0 bases, with 18 bases between them. The CDR3 DNA follows: TGTGCCAGCAGCTCCTCGGCGGTAGCCGACTCCTACAATGAGCAGTTCTTC. It codes for CASSSSAVADSYNEQFF.

In its sample, this clone was seen once. The genes are TRBV18 and TRBJ2-5, with D tentatively TRBD1 or TRBD2 (6 bases each). V was shortened by 0 bases and J by 2 bases, with 10 bases between the two germline ends. Per the germline V gene, CDR1 is KGHSH and CDR2 is LQKENI. This CDR3 has 15 amino acids. CDR3 DNA sequence: TGTGCCAGCTCACCACCGAGGGGGGTACAAGAGACCCAGTACTTC. This translates into CASSPPRGVQETQYF.

The chain employs TRBV7-2 and TRBJ2-7; 7 bases match TRBD1. V was pared by 6 bases and J by 5 bases, with 10 bases of the junction left unmatched. The CDR3 runs 14 residues. CDR1 and CDR2 (germline): SGHTA, FQGNSA. CDR3 loop: CASRPPGTAHEQYF. The CDR3 nucleotides read TGTGCCAGCAGACCCCCCGGGACAGCTCACGAGCAGTACTTC.

CDR3 sequence (DNA): TGTGCCAGCAGTTCGGACAGGCCGATGAGCTACACCTTC. Encoded protein: CASSSDRPMSYTF. This chain joins TRBV6-6 and TRBJ1-2; 7 bases map to TRBD1. The CDR3 length is 13 residues. V trimming: 4 bases; J trimming: 9 bases; junction bases outside the gene matches: 8. Germline CDR1 reads MNHNY; CDR2 reads SVGAGI (reference sequence).

This chain joins TRBV30 and TRBJ1-3, with D hard to call. Germline V gives CDR1 GTSNPN, CDR2 SVGIG (reference sequence). The CDR3 consists of 14 residues. V was cut by 2 bases and J by 0 bases, with 8 bases left in between. This CDR3 is CAWSNLNSGNTIYF. In DNA, the CDR3 is TGTGCCTGGAGTAATCTGAACTCTGGAAACACCATATATTTT.

The V and J genes are TRBV7-3 and TRBJ1-2; D is perhaps TRBD1 (5 bases). The germline V and J ends were trimmed by 3 bases and 4 bases, with 9 bases remaining between them. The CDR3 is 13 residues long. Germline V gene sequence: CDR1 SGHTA, CDR2 FQGTGA. The DNA of the CDR3 is TGTGCCAGCAGCTTTACCGGGACCTATGGCTACACCTTC. The encoded protein is CASSFTGTYGYTF.